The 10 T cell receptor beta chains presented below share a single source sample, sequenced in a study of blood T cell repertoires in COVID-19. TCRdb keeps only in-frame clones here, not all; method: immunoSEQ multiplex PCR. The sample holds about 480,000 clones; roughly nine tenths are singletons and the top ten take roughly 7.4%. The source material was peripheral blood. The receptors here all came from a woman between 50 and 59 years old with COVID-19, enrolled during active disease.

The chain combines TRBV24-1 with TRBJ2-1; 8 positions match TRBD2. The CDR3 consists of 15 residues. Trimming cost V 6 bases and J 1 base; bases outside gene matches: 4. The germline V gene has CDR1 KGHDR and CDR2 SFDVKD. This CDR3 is CATSRGGRSYNEQFF. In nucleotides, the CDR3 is TGTGCCACCAGTCGGGGGGGGAGGTCCTACAATGAGCAGTTCTTC.

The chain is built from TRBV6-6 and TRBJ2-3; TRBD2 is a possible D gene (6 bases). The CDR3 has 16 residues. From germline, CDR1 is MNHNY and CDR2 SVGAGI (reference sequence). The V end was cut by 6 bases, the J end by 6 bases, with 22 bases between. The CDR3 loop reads CASRPTLARTPDTQYF. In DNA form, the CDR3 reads TGTGCCAGCAGACCTACCCTAGCGCGAACCCCCGATACGCAGTATTTT.

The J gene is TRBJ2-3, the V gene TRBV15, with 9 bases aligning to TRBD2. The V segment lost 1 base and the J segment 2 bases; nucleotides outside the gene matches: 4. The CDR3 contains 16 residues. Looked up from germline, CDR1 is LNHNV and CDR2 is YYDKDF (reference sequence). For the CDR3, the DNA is TGTGCCACCAGCAGAGTTGCGGGGGGGCCCACAGATACGCAGTATTTT. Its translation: CATSRVAGGPTDTQYF.

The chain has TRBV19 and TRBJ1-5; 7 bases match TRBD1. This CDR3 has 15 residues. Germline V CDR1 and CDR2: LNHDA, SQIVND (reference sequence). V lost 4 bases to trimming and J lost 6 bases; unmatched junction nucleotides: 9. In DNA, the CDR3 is TGTGCCAGTAGTACTGGGGACAGTGGGGGTCAGCCCCAGCATTTT. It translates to CASSTGDSGGQPQHF.

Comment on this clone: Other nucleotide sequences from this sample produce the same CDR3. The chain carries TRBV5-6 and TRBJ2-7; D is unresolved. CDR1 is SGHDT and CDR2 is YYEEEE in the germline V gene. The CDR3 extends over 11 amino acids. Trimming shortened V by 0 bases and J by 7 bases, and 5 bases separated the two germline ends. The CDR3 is CASSLDREQYF. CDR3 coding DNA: TGTGCCAGCAGCTTGGATAGAGAGCAGTACTTC.

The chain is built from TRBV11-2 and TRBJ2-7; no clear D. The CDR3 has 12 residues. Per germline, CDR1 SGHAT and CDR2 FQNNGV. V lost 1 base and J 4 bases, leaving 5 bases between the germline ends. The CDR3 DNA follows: TGTGCCAGCAGCTTAGGCTATTACGAGCAGTACTTC. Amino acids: CASSLGYYEQYF. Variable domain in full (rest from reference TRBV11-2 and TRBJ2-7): EAGVAQSPRYKIIEKRQSVAFWCNPISGHATLYWYQQILGQGPKLLIQFQNNGVVDDSQLPKDRFSAERLKGVDSTLKIQPAKLEDSAVYLCASSLGYYEQYFGPGTRLTVT.

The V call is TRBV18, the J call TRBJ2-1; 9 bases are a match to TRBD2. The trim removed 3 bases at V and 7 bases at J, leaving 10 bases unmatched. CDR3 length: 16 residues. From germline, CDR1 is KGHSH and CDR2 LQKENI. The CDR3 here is CASSPVNSGGINEQFF. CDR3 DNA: TGTGCCAGCTCACCGGTCAATAGCGGGGGTATAAATGAGCAGTTCTTC.

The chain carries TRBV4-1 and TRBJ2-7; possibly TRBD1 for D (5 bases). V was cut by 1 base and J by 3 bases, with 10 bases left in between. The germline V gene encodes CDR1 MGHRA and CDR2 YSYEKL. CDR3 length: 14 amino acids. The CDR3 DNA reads TGCGCCAGCAGCCAAGCCTCCGACAGCTACGAGCAGTACTTC. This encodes CASSQASDSYEQYF.

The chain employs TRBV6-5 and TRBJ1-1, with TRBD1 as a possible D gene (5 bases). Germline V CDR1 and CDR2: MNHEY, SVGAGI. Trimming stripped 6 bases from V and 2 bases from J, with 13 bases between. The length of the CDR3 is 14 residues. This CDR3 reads CASSSPQGNTEAFF. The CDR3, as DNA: TGTGCCAGCAGCTCACCTCAGGGAAACACTGAAGCTTTCTTT.

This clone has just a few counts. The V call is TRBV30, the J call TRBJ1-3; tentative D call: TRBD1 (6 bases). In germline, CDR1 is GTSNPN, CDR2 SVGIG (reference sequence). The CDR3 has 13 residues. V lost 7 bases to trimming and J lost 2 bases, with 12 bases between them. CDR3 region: CALKSGAGNTIYF. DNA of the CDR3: TGTGCCTTAAAGTCAGGGGCTGGAAACACCATATATTTT.